This is a list of T cell receptor beta chains from one sample in a study of metastatic and nonmetastatic thyroid tumors. Using MiXCR, TCRdb re-called clones from the PCR reads. In the table there are tens of thousands of clones, 24% of which are singletons. The sample consisted of tumor tissue. The receptors derive from a female donor with papillary thyroid cancer or a benign thyroid nodule (not recorded which). Some clones in this sample may be carry-over from other donors' samples. Each CDR3 is given with its conserved first and last residue. The D gene is left open where the match is weak. The size of a clone is reported for some rows only, either as once, few or many, or as a class for expanded clones.

CASSLQGPYEQYF	TGTGCCAGCAGTTTACAGGGCCCCTACGAGCAGTACTTC	TRBV28	TRBJ2-7	many	.
CASSHLGYEQYF	TGTGCCAGCAGCCATTTGGGGTACGAGCAGTACTTC	TRBV3-1	TRBJ2-7	.	.
CASSSRGGGPYEQYF	TGTGCCAGCAGCTCCAGAGGTGGAGGGCCCTACGAGCAGTACTTC	TRBV7-2	TRBJ2-7	.	.
CASGQWTASTDTQYF	TGTGCCAGCGGGCAGTGGACGGCTAGCACAGATACGCAGTATTTT	TRBV2	TRBJ2-3	few	.
CATSDSTRGDEQFF	TGTGCCACCAGTGATTCTACAAGAGGGGATGAGCAGTTCTTC	TRBV24-1	TRBJ2-1	medium-sized	.
CASSLYVYGYTF	TGTGCCAGCAGCTTATATGTCTACGGCTACACCTTC	TRBV7-8	TRBJ1-2	few	.
CASSLGRIQGMNTEALF	TGTGCCAGCAGCTTAGGTCGCATACAGGGGATGAACACTGAAGCTTTATTT	TRBV11-2	TRBJ1-1	.	TRBD1
CSVERGGRDEQFF	TGCAGCGTAGAGCGGGGGGGTAGGGATGAGCAGTTCTTC	TRBV29-1	TRBJ2-1	many	TRBD2
CASSYRPGTGTNQPQHF	TGTGCCAGCAGTTACCGTCCCGGGACAGGGACCAATCAGCCCCAGCATTTT	TRBV6-6	TRBJ1-5	many	TRBD1
CSVLGLAGVGATDTQYF	TGCAGCGTCCTCGGACTAGCGGGAGTGGGGGCCACAGATACGCAGTATTTT	TRBV29-1	TRBJ2-3	many	TRBD2
CASTQFEGGNSPLHF	TGTGCCAGCACCCAGTTTGAGGGCGGCAATTCACCCCTCCACTTT	TRBV28	TRBJ1-6	few	.
CASTLQDSGANVLTF	TGTGCCAGTACCCTCCAGGACTCTGGGGCCAACGTCCTGACTTTC	TRBV19	TRBJ2-6	many	.
CSAPRQVSSYEQYF	TGCAGTGCCCCCAGGCAGGTCAGCTCCTACGAGCAGTACTTC	TRBV20-1	TRBJ2-7	.	.
CASSQEGTGSPYGYTF	TGCGCCAGCAGCCAAGAAGGGACAGGATCCCCCTATGGCTACACCTTC	TRBV4-1	TRBJ1-2	.	TRBD1
CASSIHSWANVLTF	TGTGCCAGTAGTATACATTCTTGGGCCAACGTCCTGACTTTC	TRBV19	TRBJ2-6	few	.
CASSASLRRKGSYNSPLHF	TGCGCCAGCAGCGCATCCCTCCGCCGTAAGGGTTCCTATAATTCACCCCTCCACTTT	TRBV4-1	TRBJ1-6	.	.
CSATGQGHWPQHF	TGCAGTGCTACCGGACAGGGCCACTGGCCCCAGCATTTT	TRBV20-1	TRBJ1-5	many	TRBD1
CATSRDLGYTSTDTQYF	TGTGCCACCAGCAGAGATCTAGGGTATACTAGCACAGATACGCAGTATTTT	TRBV15	TRBJ2-3	many	.
CASSVGRGGTSGRAGSYEQYF	TGTGCCAGCAGCGTAGGCAGGGGGGGGACTAGCGGGAGGGCCGGATCCTACGAGCAGTACTTC	TRBV9	TRBJ2-7	many	TRBD2
CASSFTSADLFF	TGTGCCAGCAGTTTTACCAGTGCGGATCTGTTTTTT	TRBV28	TRBJ2-2	.	.
CASSLSTSFNQPQHF	TGTGCCAGCAGTTTATCAACCAGTTTCAATCAGCCCCAGCATTTT	TRBV28	TRBJ1-5	many	.
CASSEGYWVRVYGYTF	TGTGCCAGCAGTGAAGGTTATTGGGTCCGGGTGTATGGCTACACCTTC	TRBV6-1	TRBJ1-2	few	.
CASSPGGGPSSYEQYF	TGCGCCAGCAGCCCCGGCGGGGGGCCGAGCTCCTACGAGCAGTACTTC	TRBV4-1	TRBJ2-7	many	TRBD2
CASRGSWELFF	TGTGCAAGTAGGGGTTCCTGGGAGCTGTTTTTT	TRBV19	TRBJ2-2	.	.
CATSNGRGFNSYEQYF	TGTGCCACCAGCAACGGGCGCGGTTTTAATTCCTACGAGCAGTACTTC	TRBV15	TRBJ2-7	medium-sized	.
CSARGTGYGELFF	TGCAGTGCTAGAGGGACAGGGTACGGGGAGCTGTTTTTT	TRBV20-1	TRBJ2-2	many	TRBD1
CASSPTSGTGGIYEQYF	TGTGCCAGCAGTCCTACATCCGGGACAGGGGGCATCTACGAGCAGTACTTC	TRBV7-2	TRBJ2-7	.	TRBD1
CASSPGLTYEQYF	TGTGCCAGCAGTCCGGGACTAACCTACGAGCAGTACTTC	TRBV6-1	TRBJ2-7	.	TRBD2
CASSLEGGELFF	TGCGCCAGCAGCTTGGAGGGCGGGGAGTTGTTTTTT	TRBV5-1	TRBJ2-2	.	.
CASSLGEVGGTQYF	TGTGCCAGCAGCTTAGGAGAGGTTGGGGGGACCCAGTACTTC	TRBV7-2	TRBJ2-5	few	.
CASSIGNRPETQYF	TGTGCCAGTAGTATAGGAAACAGGCCAGAGACCCAGTACTTC	TRBV19	TRBJ2-5	many	.
CASRQTIDQPQHF	TGTGCCAGCCGACAGACCATCGATCAGCCACAGCATTTT	TRBV28	TRBJ1-5	few	.
CASSLWGNTEAFF	TGTGCCAGCAGTTTATGGGGGAACACTGAAGCTTTCTTT	TRBV28	TRBJ1-1	.	.
CAIMTSGRGRDTQYF	TGTGCCATCATGACTAGCGGGAGAGGAAGAGATACGCAGTATTTT	TRBV6-1	TRBJ2-3	many	TRBD2
CSISPGTGWPYEQYF	TGTTCCATCAGTCCCGGGACAGGGTGGCCCTACGAGCAGTACTTC	TRBV10-3	TRBJ2-7	few	TRBD1